In its sample, the clone carrying this TCR beta chain was seen once. The method was immunoSEQ multiplex PCR; TCRdb's version includes in-frame clones alone and lacks a portion of them. The table shows 100,000 or so clones, with 87% occurring only once. This specimen comes from a study of T cell responses to AZD1222 COVID-19 vaccine. The material sequenced was peripheral blood, taken on day 0 of AZD1222 vaccination. This sequence originates from an adult in good health.

The CDR3 sequence: CAISDTPGESPLHF. The DNA of the CDR3 is TGTGCCATCAGCGACACCCCCGGAGAATCACCCCTCCACTTT. The chain is built from TRBV10-3 and TRBJ1-6; D is ambiguous. This CDR3 spans 14 amino acids. Germline assignment: CDR1 ENHRY and CDR2 SYGVKD. Trimming removed 6 bases from V and 10 bases from J, with 16 bases in between.